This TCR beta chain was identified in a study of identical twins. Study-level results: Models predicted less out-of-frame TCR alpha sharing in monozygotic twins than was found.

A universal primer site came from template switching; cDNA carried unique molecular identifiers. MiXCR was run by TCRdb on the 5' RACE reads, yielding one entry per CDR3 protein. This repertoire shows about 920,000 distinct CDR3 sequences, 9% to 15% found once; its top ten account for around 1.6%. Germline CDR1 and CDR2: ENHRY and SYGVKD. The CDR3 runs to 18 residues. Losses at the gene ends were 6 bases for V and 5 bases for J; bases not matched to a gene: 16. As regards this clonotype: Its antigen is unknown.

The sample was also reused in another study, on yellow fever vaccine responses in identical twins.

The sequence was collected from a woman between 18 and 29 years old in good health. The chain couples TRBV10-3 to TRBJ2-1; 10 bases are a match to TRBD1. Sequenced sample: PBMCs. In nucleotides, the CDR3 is TGTGCCATCAGCCTCGGACAGGGGGATTTTAATTGGAACAATGAGCAGTTCTTC. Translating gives CAISLGQGDFNWNNEQFF.